One and the same sample provided the 20 T cell receptor beta chains below, sequenced in a study of cytomegalovirus exposure and HLA in healthy donors. PCR amplification relied on 60 Vbeta primers (plus 13 Jbeta primers). Method: immunoSEQ multiplex PCR; TCRdb's copy keeps in-frame clones and lacks some. This sample has approximately 88,000 clones, with around 82% found just once. Sequencing was performed on PBMCs. Receptor source: a man between 18 and 29 years old in good health and CMV-seronegative.

This sequence joins TRBV7-9 and TRBJ2-3; 7 nucleotides line up with TRBD1. J was trimmed by 4 bases and V by 5 bases; bases with no gene match: 6. Germline lookup yields CDR1 SEHNR and CDR2 FQNEAQ (reference sequence). There are 14 residues in the CDR3. The CDR3 DNA reads TGTGCCAGCAGCCTCGGACAGGATCCAGATACGCAGTATTTT. Residues: CASSLGQDPDTQYF. Together with reference TRBV7-9 and TRBJ2-3, the CDR3 gives the full variable domain: DTGVSQNPRHKITKRGQNVTFRCDPISEHNRLYWYRQTLGQGPEFLTYFQNEAQLEKSRLLSDRFSAERPKGSFSTLEIQRTEQGDSAMYLCASSLGQDPDTQYFGPGTRLTVL.

In this sample, this clone turned up a few times. The J gene is TRBJ1-5, the V gene TRBV18; 9 bases are a match to TRBD1. CDR1 is KGHSH and CDR2 is LQKENI in the germline V gene. The ends lost 4 bases at V and 0 bases at J; junction bases unmatched: 10. This CDR3 contains 18 residues. CDR3 protein: CASSLGQGGPHSNQPQHF. The CDR3 DNA is TGTGCCAGCTCACTGGGACAGGGAGGGCCCCATAGCAATCAGCCCCAGCATTTT. Full variable domain (outside the CDR3, taken from reference TRBV18 and TRBJ1-5): NAGVMQNPRHLVRRRGQEARLRCSPMKGHSHVYWYRQLPEEGLKFMVYLQKENIIDESGMPKERFSAEFPKEGPSILRIQQVVRGDSAAYFCASSLGQGGPHSNQPQHFGDGTRLSIL.

This sequence joins TRBV4-1 and TRBJ2-7; the match to TRBD1 covers 9 bases. CDR3 size: 14 residues. CDR1 is MGHRA, CDR2 YSYEKL, per germline. Trimming removed 1 base from V and 4 bases from J; junction bases left unmatched: 2. This chain's CDR3 is CASSQGDRAYEQYF. Written as DNA, the CDR3 is TGCGCCAGCAGCCAAGGGGACAGGGCTTACGAGCAGTACTTC.

This clone was recorded a few times. J is TRBJ1-1 and V is TRBV5-1, with 9 nucleotides matching TRBD1. Germline V gives CDR1 SGHRS, CDR2 YFSETQ. This CDR3 spans 15 amino acids. The ends lost 3 bases at V and 7 bases at J; junction bases unmatched: 10. The CDR3, as DNA: TGCGCCAGCAGCTCGAGCGGGACAGGGCGCGGTGAAGCTTTCTTT. It codes for CASSSSGTGRGEAFF. Full variable domain (rest looked up from reference TRBV5-1 and TRBJ1-1): KAGVTQTPRYLIKTRGQQVTLSCSPISGHRSVSWYQQTPGQGLQFLFEYFSETQRNKGNFPGRFSGRQFSNSRSEMNVSTLELGDSALYLCASSSSGTGRGEAFFGQGTRLTVV.

This chain connects TRBV11-2 to TRBJ2-7; D is undetermined. V was pared by 1 base and J by 6 bases, with 7 bases between. Germline loops: CDR1 SGHAT, CDR2 FQNNGV. CDR3 length: 12 residues. This CDR3 reads CASSLVVAEQYF. The CDR3 DNA reads TGTGCCAGCAGCTTAGTAGTTGCCGAGCAGTACTTC.

V and J are TRBV15 and TRBJ1-5; D unresolved. Deletions cut 0 bases from V and 1 base from J, with 10 bases between. Germline CDR1 is LNHNV and CDR2 is YYDKDF (reference sequence). The CDR3 covers 16 residues. CDR3 DNA: TGTGCCACCAGCAGAGATGCGTCAGCGAGCAATCAGCCCCAGCATTTT. Translating it yields CATSRDASASNQPQHF. The full variable domain, its missing parts supplied by reference TRBV15 and TRBJ1-5, is DAMVIQNPRYQVTQFGKPVTLSCSQTLNHNVMYWYQQKSSQAPKLLFHYYDKDFNNEADTPDNFQSRRPNTSFCFLDIRSPGLGDTAMYLCATSRDASASNQPQHFGDGTRLSIL.

This clone was seen more than once but under ten times. This chain connects TRBV7-8 to TRBJ2-6; perhaps TRBD1 as D (7 bases). Germline CDR1 and CDR2: SGHVS and FQNEAQ. Trimming took 4 bases from V and 0 from J, leaving 16 bases between them. The CDR3 runs to 18 residues. The CDR3 is CASSSGAGQSSGANVLTF. The CDR3 nucleotides read TGTGCCAGCAGCTCAGGGGCGGGACAGAGCTCTGGGGCCAACGTCCTGACTTTC.

The V call is TRBV18, the J call TRBJ1-5; the D gene is possibly TRBD1 (5 bases). Trimming left V 6 bases short and J 4 bases short, with 16 bases between. The CDR3 loop spans 15 amino acids. The germline V gene has CDR1 KGHSH and CDR2 LQKENI. CDR3 loop: CASSLETVPNQPQHF. Here the CDR3 DNA reads TGTGCCAGCTCTCTAGAGACAGTTCCAAATCAGCCCCAGCATTTT.

V is TRBV11-2 and J is TRBJ2-5; maybe TRBD2 (6 bases). The CDR3 extends over 13 amino acids. Germline CDR1 SGHAT, CDR2 FQNNGV. Trimming took 3 bases from V and 5 from J, leaving 10 bases between them. CDR3 residues: CASSFMEGETQYF. CDR3 in DNA: TGTGCCAGCAGCTTTATGGAGGGGGAGACCCAGTACTTC.

The V gene is TRBV19, the J gene TRBJ1-2; D gene unclear. V shed 6 bases and J shed 8 bases, with 25 bases lying between them. The CDR3 sequence is 16 residues long. The germline CDR1 and CDR2 sequences are LNHDA and SQIVND (reference sequence). The CDR3 sequence is CASRHPQSRFSRGYTF. In DNA, the CDR3 is TGTGCCAGTAGGCACCCCCAGTCACGCTTTTCGAGGGGCTACACCTTC.

V and J are TRBV18 and TRBJ1-2; 9 bases align to TRBD1. The CDR3 length is 15 residues. The V gene's germline CDR1 is KGHSH and CDR2 LQKENI. Trimming cost V 2 bases and J 6 bases; bases outside gene matches: 7. In DNA, the CDR3 is TGTGCCAGCTCACCAGGGACAGGGCAAACGAATGGCTACACCTTC. As protein: CASSPGTGQTNGYTF. Full variable domain (outside the CDR3, taken from reference TRBV18 and TRBJ1-2): NAGVMQNPRHLVRRRGQEARLRCSPMKGHSHVYWYRQLPEEGLKFMVYLQKENIIDESGMPKERFSAEFPKEGPSILRIQQVVRGDSAAYFCASSPGTGQTNGYTFGSGTRLTVV.

CDR3 coding DNA: TGCGCCAGCAGCTTGGCCGCGGGGGCCGATACAGATACGCAGTATTTT. It is translated as CASSLAAGADTDTQYF. The chain combines TRBV5-1 with TRBJ2-3; maybe TRBD2 (7 bases). V dropped 0 bases and J dropped 3 bases, with 14 bases sitting between them. From germline, CDR1 is SGHRS and CDR2 YFSETQ. The CDR3 sequence is 16 residues long. Full variable domain (missing parts from reference TRBV5-1 and TRBJ2-3): KAGVTQTPRYLIKTRGQQVTLSCSPISGHRSVSWYQQTPGQGLQFLFEYFSETQRNKGNFPGRFSGRQFSNSRSEMNVSTLELGDSALYLCASSLAAGADTDTQYFGPGTRLTVL.

The table lists this clone with a few counts. The rearrangement links TRBV4-1 to TRBJ2-6, with 9 bases identical to TRBD1. The junction had 6 bases not matched to a gene; V was cut back by 5 bases and J by 1 base. The CDR3 sequence is 17 residues long. CDR1 MGHRA and CDR2 YSYEKL come from the germline V gene. The CDR3 nucleotides read TGCGCCAGCAGCTCTCAGACAGGGGGGTCTGGGGCCAACGTCCTGACTTTC. Translating gives CASSSQTGGSGANVLTF.

V is TRBV2 and J is TRBJ1-2; D may be TRBD1 (5 bases). The CDR3 totals 13 residues. V was trimmed by 10 bases and J by 0 bases, leaving 12 bases between them. Germline lookup yields CDR1 SNHLY and CDR2 FYNNEI. DNA for the CDR3: TGTGCCATCGCACAGGATCCTAACTATGGCTACACCTTC. Translating gives CAIAQDPNYGYTF.

This clone was counted between two and nine times. The J gene is TRBJ2-7, the V gene TRBV6-5; no reliable D call. CDR1 is MNHEY and CDR2 is SVGAGI in the germline V gene. V dropped 5 bases and J dropped 7 bases, with 12 bases sitting between them. The CDR3 is made up of 12 amino acids. For the CDR3, the DNA is TGTGCCAGCAGTAACCCCGGTGAGGAGCAGTACTTC. Its protein product is CASSNPGEEQYF.

The chain has TRBV27 and TRBJ2-1, with D possibly matching TRBD1 (5 bases). Trimming took 5 bases from V and 7 from J, leaving 9 bases between them. The CDR3 consists of 12 residues. Per the germline V gene, CDR1 is MNHEY and CDR2 is SMNVEV (reference sequence). CDR3 loop: CASSRGGNEQFF. The CDR3 region has the DNA TGTGCCAGCAGTAGGGGTGGAAATGAGCAGTTCTTC.

This clone came up a few times. This chain connects TRBV5-1 to TRBJ2-2, with D uncertain. Trimming took off 0 bases at V and 0 bases at J, with 6 bases between the two ends. Germline CDR1 is SGHRS and CDR2 is YFSETQ. The CDR3 contains 15 residues. CDR3 sequence (DNA): TGCGCCAGCAGCTTGGGAGTAACGAACACCGGGGAGCTGTTTTTT. It yields the protein CASSLGVTNTGELFF.

The CDR3 sequence is CASSLARPGAAHF. DNA for the CDR3: TGTGCCAGCAGCTTAGCCCGACCAGGGGCCGCTCACTTT. The V gene is TRBV11-3, the J gene TRBJ1-6; TRBD1 is a possible D gene (6 bases). Germline V lookup: CDR1 SGHNT, CDR2 YENEEA. The germline V and J ends were trimmed by 1 base and 19 bases, with 17 bases remaining between them. The CDR3 is 13 amino acids.

V usage is TRBV5-5 and J usage is TRBJ1-2; 7 positions match TRBD1. V dropped 0 bases and J dropped 8; count of bases not matched to a gene: 7. This CDR3 spans 14 amino acids. The V gene's germline CDR1 is SGHKS and CDR2 YYEKEE (reference sequence). The CDR3 nucleotides are TGTGCCAGCAGCTTGGGCGACAGGGTAAACGGCTACACCTTC. Translating it yields CASSLGDRVNGYTF.

The chain employs TRBV6-5 and TRBJ1-2; 8 bases align to TRBD1. Germline CDR1 is MNHEY and CDR2 is SVGAGI. V shed 6 bases, J shed 4 bases, and the junction held 4 bases outside the gene matches. The CDR3 consists of 13 residues. CDR3 loop: CASRQGGSYGYTF. CDR3 DNA: TGTGCCAGCAGACAGGGGGGGAGCTATGGCTACACCTTC.